Below, 15 T cell receptor beta chains from the same sample are listed, as sequenced in a study of cytomegalovirus exposure and HLA in healthy donors. PCR was performed using 60 Vbeta and 13 Jbeta primers. Clones were sequenced by immunoSEQ multiplex PCR, and TCRdb holds only the in-frame ones, with some missing. The data show around 150,000 clones, around 80% seen once. The sequenced sample was PBMCs. All receptors derive from a man aged 40-50 years in good health and CMV-seropositive.

The chain is built from TRBV5-6 and TRBJ1-2; D unclear. This CDR3 spans 18 amino acids. Trimming removed 5 bases from V and 1 base from J, with 24 bases in between. Per the germline V gene, CDR1 is SGHDT and CDR2 is YYEEEE. CDR3 loop: CASRRLWQTQTLNYGYTF. As DNA, the CDR3 is TGTGCCAGCAGGCGGCTCTGGCAGACCCAGACCCTTAACTATGGCTACACCTTC.

A single count supports this clone. The chain couples TRBV19 to TRBJ2-2, with a possible D match to TRBD2 (6 bases). The germline V and J ends were trimmed by 5 bases and 3 bases, with 10 bases remaining between them. This CDR3 spans 14 amino acids. Germline V gene sequence: CDR1 LNHDA, CDR2 SQIVND (reference sequence). The CDR3 sequence: CASSFRDYTGELFF. The CDR3 DNA follows: TGTGCCAGTAGTTTCCGGGACTACACCGGGGAGCTGTTTTTT.

A few counts support this clone. The chain is built from TRBV18 and TRBJ2-2; the match to TRBD1 covers 7 bases. This CDR3 spans 15 amino acids. Germline V gene lookup returns CDR1 KGHSH and CDR2 LQKENI. After removal of 3 bases from V and 3 bases from J, the junction contained 4 bases not matched to a gene. The CDR3 protein is CASSPTGADTGELFF. CDR3 nucleotide sequence: TGTGCCAGCTCACCCACAGGGGCCGACACCGGGGAGCTGTTTTTT.

The genes are TRBV30 and TRBJ1-5; possibly TRBD1 for D (5 bases). Trimming removed 0 bases at V and 1 base at J, with 10 bases between. This CDR3 is 15 amino acids long. The germline gives CDR1 GTSNPN, CDR2 SVGIG (reference sequence). The CDR3, as DNA: TGTGCCTGGAGTGTAGGCCAGGGAAGCAATCAGCCCCAGCATTTT. Protein: CAWSVGQGSNQPQHF.

This clone was seen more than once but under ten times. V is TRBV6-1 and J is TRBJ2-7; 7 bases match TRBD2. The V and J ends lost 3 bases and 0 bases, in that order; junction bases with no gene match: 8. This CDR3 region has 16 residues. CDR1 and CDR2 (germline): MNHNS, SASEGT. CDR3 sequence (DNA): TGTGCCAGCAGTGACCCCGACGGGACTACCTCCTACGAGCAGTACTTC. Amino acids: CASSDPDGTTSYEQYF.

This clone has a single count. The rearrangement joins TRBV14 to TRBJ1-1; 9 positions match TRBD1. The ends lost 4 bases at V and 6 bases at J; junction bases unmatched: 9. Per the germline V gene, CDR1 is SGHDN and CDR2 is FVKESK. The CDR3 totals 15 residues. CDR3 nucleotides: TGTGCCAGCAGCCCTTCGGACAGGGGAGTCGCTGAAGCTTTCTTT. It translates to CASSPSDRGVAEAFF.

Written as DNA, the CDR3 is TGCGCCAGCAGTGACAGTAGCGGGAGGGTAAATGAGCAGTTCTTC. Translated, it gives CASSDSSGRVNEQFF. The gene calls are TRBV10-1 and TRBJ2-1; 11 nucleotides align to TRBD2. The CDR3 has 15 residues. Losses at the gene ends were 3 bases for V and 7 bases for J; bases not matched to a gene: 5. Per the germline V gene, CDR1 is WNHNN and CDR2 is SYGVQD (reference sequence).

The chain has TRBV10-2 and TRBJ1-2; D unresolved. The CDR3 is 11 amino acids. Per germline, CDR1 WSHSY and CDR2 SAAADI. V was trimmed by 3 bases and J by 7 bases, leaving 6 bases between them. The CDR3: CASSDASGYTF. CDR3 DNA sequence: TGCGCCAGCAGTGACGCCAGTGGCTACACCTTC.

This clone came up a few times. This chain links TRBV7-3 with TRBJ2-1, with 11 bases identical to TRBD2. The CDR3 totals 15 residues. The germline gives CDR1 SGHTA, CDR2 FQGTGA. The V segment lost 5 bases and the J segment 6 bases; nucleotides outside the gene matches: 6. This CDR3 reads CASSLRGTSGNEQFF. CDR3 coding DNA: TGTGCCAGCAGCCTAAGGGGGACTAGCGGCAATGAGCAGTTCTTC.

V gene TRBV7-3 combines with J gene TRBJ2-2, with TRBD2 matching 7 bases. The junction had 4 bases not matched to a gene; V was cut back by 5 bases and J by 1 base. Germline V gene data show CDR1 as SGHTA and CDR2 as FQGTGA. The CDR3 totals 15 residues. The CDR3 DNA is TGTGCCAGCAGCGTCACTAGCGTGAACACCGGGGAGCTGTTTTTT. Protein product: CASSVTSVNTGELFF.

V gene TRBV27 combines with J gene TRBJ2-1, with TRBD2 as a possible D gene (6 bases). The CDR3 extends over 13 amino acids. V was trimmed by 5 bases and J by 5 bases, leaving 10 bases between them. Germline assignment: CDR1 MNHEY and CDR2 SMNVEV (reference sequence). The CDR3 coding sequence is TGTGCCAGCAGTGGGGGGAGTCACAATGAGCAGTTCTTC. This gives the protein CASSGGSHNEQFF.

The chain carries TRBV19 and TRBJ1-3; the D is unclear. Between the trimmed V and J ends, which lost 4 bases and 0 bases, there was a span of 13 bases. Germline CDR1 and CDR2: LNHDA and SQIVND (reference sequence). The CDR3 totals 16 residues. CDR3 protein: CASSTPGLDSGNTIYF. In nucleotides, the CDR3 is TGTGCCAGTAGTACTCCCGGACTAGACTCTGGAAACACCATATATTTT.

Only a few counts were recorded for this clone. The J gene is TRBJ1-1, the V gene TRBV5-8; D not certain. V lost 3 bases, J lost 5 bases, and 14 bases lay in between. Germline CDR1 SGHTS, CDR2 YDEGEE. The CDR3 has 14 amino acids. CDR3 loop: CASSSKRLGTEAFF. The CDR3 nucleotides are TGTGCCAGCAGCTCCAAGCGGCTAGGGACTGAAGCTTTCTTT.

CDR3 nucleotide sequence: TGTGCCAGCAGCTCACCGGGAAGAAATTCACCCCTCCACTTT. This translates into CASSSPGRNSPLHF. V usage is TRBV7-9 and J usage is TRBJ1-6; no firm D call. Germline V gene lookup returns CDR1 SEHNR and CDR2 FQNEAQ (reference sequence). This CDR3 contains 14 residues. V was cut by 4 bases and J by 7 bases, with 11 bases left in between.

The chain employs TRBV11-3 and TRBJ1-6; D gene ambiguous. Trimming shortened V by 6 bases and J by 7 bases, and 4 bases separated the two germline ends. This CDR3 has 11 amino acids. CDR1 SGHNT and CDR2 YENEEA come from the germline V gene. CDR3 in DNA: TGTGCCAGCAGACAAAATTCACCCCTCCACTTT. Translation: CASRQNSPLHF.